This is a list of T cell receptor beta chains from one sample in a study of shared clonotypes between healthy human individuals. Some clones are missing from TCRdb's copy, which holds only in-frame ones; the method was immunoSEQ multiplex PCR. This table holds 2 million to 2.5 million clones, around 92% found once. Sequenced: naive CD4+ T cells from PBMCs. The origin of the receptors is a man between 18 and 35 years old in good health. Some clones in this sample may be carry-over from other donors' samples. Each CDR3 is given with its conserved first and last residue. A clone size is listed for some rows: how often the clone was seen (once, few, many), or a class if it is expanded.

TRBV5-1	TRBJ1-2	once	CASSLSLQPYGYTF
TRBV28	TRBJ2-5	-	CASSLGKGTQYF
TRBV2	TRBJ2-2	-	CASSVSTNTGELFF
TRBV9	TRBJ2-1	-	CASSIRTALVGEQFF
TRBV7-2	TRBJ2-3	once	CASSLQPGIGGDTQYF
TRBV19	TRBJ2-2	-	CASSEPGQGGTGELFF
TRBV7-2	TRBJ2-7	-	CASSFDRGAYEQYF
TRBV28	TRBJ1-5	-	CASSSSMAGASNQPQHF
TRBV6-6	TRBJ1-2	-	CASSYSSGASDYGYTF
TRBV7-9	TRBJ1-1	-	CASSLDWGASTEAFF
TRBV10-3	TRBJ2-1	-	CATRSSGYNEQFF
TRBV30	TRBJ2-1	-	CAWGARGASGRYNEQFF
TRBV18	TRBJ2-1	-	CASSPMRGSSEQFF
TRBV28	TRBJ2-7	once	CASSLGTSGRAWREQYF